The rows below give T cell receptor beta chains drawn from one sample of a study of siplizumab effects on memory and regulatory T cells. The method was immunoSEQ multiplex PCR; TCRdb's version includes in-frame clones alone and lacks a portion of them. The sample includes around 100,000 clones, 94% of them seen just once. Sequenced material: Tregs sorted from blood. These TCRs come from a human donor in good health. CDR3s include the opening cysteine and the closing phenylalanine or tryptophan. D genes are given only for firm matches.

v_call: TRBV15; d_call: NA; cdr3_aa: CATSRDRWVSGANVLTF
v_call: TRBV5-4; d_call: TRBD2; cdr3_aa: CASSSSGSSYNEQFF
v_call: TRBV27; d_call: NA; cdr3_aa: CASSLFGKARITEAFF
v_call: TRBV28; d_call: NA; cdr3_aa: CASSFPPTDTQYF
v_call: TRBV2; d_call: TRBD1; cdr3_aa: CASRRGQYNSPLHF
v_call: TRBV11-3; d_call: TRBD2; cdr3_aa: CASSPQGLDYNEQFF
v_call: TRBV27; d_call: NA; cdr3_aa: CASSLLLPDTQYF
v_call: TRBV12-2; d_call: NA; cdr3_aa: CASRSRDCQSYEQYF
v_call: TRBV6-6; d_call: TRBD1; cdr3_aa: CASSQRDRPYEQYF
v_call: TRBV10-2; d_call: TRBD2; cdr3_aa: CASSIARGFNTDTQYF
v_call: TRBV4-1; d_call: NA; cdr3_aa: CASSRQINSPLHF
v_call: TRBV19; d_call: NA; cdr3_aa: CASSSRGSLVGNLLGHSNQPQHF
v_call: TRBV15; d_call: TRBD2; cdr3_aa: CATSRERELTGANVLTF
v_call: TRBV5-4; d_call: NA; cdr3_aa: CASSFLPKLSGEQFF
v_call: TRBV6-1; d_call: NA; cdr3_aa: CASSPPGFPYEQYF
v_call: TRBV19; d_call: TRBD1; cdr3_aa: CASSPNYGTGSYEQYF
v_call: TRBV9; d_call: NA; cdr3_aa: CASRGPNTGELFF
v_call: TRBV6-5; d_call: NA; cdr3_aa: CASSYSIIQARNGYTF
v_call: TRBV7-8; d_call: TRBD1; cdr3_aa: CASSVNRGQETQYF
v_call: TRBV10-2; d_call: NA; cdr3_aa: CASSESGRYEQYF
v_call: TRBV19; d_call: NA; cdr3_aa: CASSSRPGTNEKLFF
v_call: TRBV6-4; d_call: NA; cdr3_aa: CASSASSGGLGDTEAFF
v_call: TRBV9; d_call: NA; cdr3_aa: CASSENGLEAFF
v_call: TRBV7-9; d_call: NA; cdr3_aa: CASSLDWGTNEQFF
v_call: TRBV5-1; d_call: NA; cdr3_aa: CASSPLTGSQEQYF
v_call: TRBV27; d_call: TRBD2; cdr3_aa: CASSGYVSPTSGSYNEQFF
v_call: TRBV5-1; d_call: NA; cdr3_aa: CASSQGNEKLFF
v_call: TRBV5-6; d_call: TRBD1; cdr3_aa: CASSGTGVYGETQYF
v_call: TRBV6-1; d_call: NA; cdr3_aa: CASSDGPEAFF
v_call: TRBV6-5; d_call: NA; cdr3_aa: CASSPTHTGNTIYF
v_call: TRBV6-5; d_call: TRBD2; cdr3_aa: CASSYRRLAGESEQYF
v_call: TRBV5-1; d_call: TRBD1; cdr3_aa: CASSSPFRTGNYEQYF
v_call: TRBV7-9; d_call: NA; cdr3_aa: CASSPRAAAPQFF
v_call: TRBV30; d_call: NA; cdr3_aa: CAWSRGAMAFF
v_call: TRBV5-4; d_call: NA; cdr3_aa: CASSLSGNTIYF
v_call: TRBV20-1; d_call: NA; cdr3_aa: CSASMSYEQYF